One sample yielded the 27 T cell receptor beta chains listed below, sequenced in a study of T-cell memory formation after mild COVID-19. From the 5' RACE reads, TCRdb called clonotypes with MiXCR, one entry per CDR3 protein. The table lists 350,000 to 500,000 distinct CDR3 sequences, more than 20% of them singletons. Sequenced: PBMCs or a T cell subset sorted from them (not recorded which). Source of these receptors: an adult woman who had mild COVID-19 (a few samples of this study predate the infection). Cell type and time point are not known.

This clonotype has more than one count but fewer than ten. The V gene is TRBV6-1, the J gene TRBJ1-1; TRBD1 might be the D (5 bases). Trimming shortened V by 7 bases and J by 3 bases, and 21 bases separated the two germline ends. This CDR3 has 16 amino acids. Germline V gene lookup returns CDR1 MNHNS and CDR2 SASEGT. As DNA, the CDR3 is TGTGCCAGCACACAGCTAGGCGACAGAAGGGACACTGAAGCTTTCTTT. It yields the protein CASTQLGDRRDTEAFF.

This clonotype was counted ten times or more. The J gene is TRBJ2-7, the V gene TRBV4-2; 7 bases are a match to TRBD2. Unmatched junction bases numbered 7, after V lost 1 base and J lost 1 base. This CDR3 is built from 16 residues. Germline CDR1 and CDR2: LGHNA and YNFKEQ. This chain's CDR3 is CASSQGPGGRSYEQYF. CDR3 bases: TGTGCCAGCAGCCAAGGTCCTGGCGGGAGATCCTACGAGCAGTACTTC.

The rearrangement uses TRBV6-6 and TRBJ2-1; maybe TRBD1 (6 bases). V dropped 0 bases and J dropped 0 bases, with 9 bases sitting between them. The CDR3 has 16 residues. Germline lookup yields CDR1 MNHNY and CDR2 SVGAGI (reference sequence). The CDR3 loop is CASSYSRGSSYNEQFF. The CDR3 nucleotides are TGTGCCAGCAGTTACTCGAGGGGGAGCTCCTACAATGAGCAGTTCTTC.

The V gene is TRBV12-3 or TRBV12-4, the J gene TRBJ2-7; tentative D call: TRBD1 (6 bases). V was cut by 5 bases and J by 0 bases, with 17 bases left in between. The CDR3 is 16 residues long. The CDR3 DNA reads as TGTGCCAGCAGTCTCCGGTGGCAGGGGAGCTCCTACGAGCAGTACTTC. Translation: CASSLRWQGSSYEQYF.

The J gene is TRBJ1-1, the V gene TRBV9, with D tentatively TRBD1 (6 bases). The CDR3 sequence is 14 residues long. V lost 2 bases and J 7 bases, leaving 15 bases between the germline ends. The germline CDR1 and CDR2 sequences are SGDLS and YYNGEE. CDR3 bases: TGTGCCAGCAGCGTGGGGGCGGGGTTGGATGAAGCTTTCTTT. Its translation is CASSVGAGLDEAFF.

The gene calls are TRBV20-1 and TRBJ2-5; D not resolved. CDR3 length: 15 residues. Germline values: CDR1 DFQATT, CDR2 SNEGSKA (reference sequence). The V end lost 0 bases, the J end lost 4 bases, and 15 bases lay between the germline ends. For the CDR3, the DNA is TGCAGTGCTAGAGATCTCGCTTCTACCTCAGAGACCCAGTACTTC. As protein: CSARDLASTSETQYF.

The V and J genes are TRBV7-9 and TRBJ2-5; unclear D gene. The CDR3 length is 13 residues. Germline-derived CDR1 and CDR2 are SEHNR and FQNEAQ (reference sequence). The V and J ends lost 2 bases and 4 bases respectively, with 8 bases between them. CDR3 amino acids: CASSLPARETQYF. CDR3 sequence (DNA): TGTGCCAGCAGCTTACCCGCCCGAGAGACCCAGTACTTC.

This clonotype came up a few times. The V gene is TRBV29-1, the J gene TRBJ1-1; D unresolved. With 7 bases removed from V and 3 bases from J, the gap between germline ends came to 9 bases. Germline V gene sequence: CDR1 SQVTM, CDR2 ANQGSEA. The CDR3 loop spans 11 amino acids. The CDR3 here is CSGKGYTEAFF. The CDR3, as DNA: TGCAGCGGGAAGGGTTACACTGAAGCTTTCTTT. Based on the CDR3 plus reference TRBV29-1 and TRBJ1-1, the full variable domain is SAVISQKPSRDICQRGTSLTIQCQVDSQVTMMFWYRQQPGQSLTLIATANQGSEATYESGFVIDKFPISRPNLTFSTLTVSNMSPEDSSIYLCSGKGYTEAFFGQGTRLTVV.

This chain uses TRBV7-9 with TRBJ2-1; 9 bases are shared with TRBD2. The CDR3 is 15 amino acids. The V gene's germline CDR1 is SEHNR and CDR2 FQNEAQ (reference sequence). Trimming took 7 bases from V and 5 from J; bases not matched to a gene: 9. CDR3 in DNA: TGTGCCAGCATCTCAGTGGCTAGCGGGAACAATGAGCAGTTCTTC. Protein: CASISVASGNNEQFF.

The chain uses TRBV4-2 and TRBJ2-3; D is undetermined. V was trimmed by 0 bases and J by 6 bases, leaving 13 bases between them. The CDR3 is 15 amino acids. Germline CDR1 reads LGHNA; CDR2 reads YNFKEQ. This CDR3 reads CASSQEVLLADTQYF. Here the CDR3 DNA reads TGTGCCAGCAGCCAAGAGGTCCTCCTCGCGGATACGCAGTATTTT.

This clonotype showed up many times. The chain employs TRBV7-9 and TRBJ2-1; 7 nucleotides line up with TRBD2. V lost 6 bases to trimming and J lost 6 bases; unmatched junction nucleotides: 8. The CDR3 covers 14 residues. CDR1 SEHNR and CDR2 FQNEAQ come from the germline V gene (reference sequence). This chain's CDR3 is CASSPSGTTNEQFF. In DNA form, the CDR3 reads TGTGCCAGCAGTCCTTCCGGGACTACCAATGAGCAGTTCTTC.

This clonotype was detected only a few times. The rearrangement joins TRBV30 to TRBJ2-7, with D perhaps TRBD1 (6 bases). V lost 8 bases and J lost 6, with 17 bases in between. Per germline, CDR1 GTSNPN and CDR2 SVGIG (reference sequence). CDR3 length equals 12 residues. Written as DNA, the CDR3 is TGTGCCCGCTCCAGGGGATCGGGCGAGCAGTACTTC. As protein: CARSRGSGEQYF.

This clonotype was seen a handful of times. The rearrangement joins TRBV5-1 to TRBJ2-1; possible D gene TRBD2, 5 bases. Trimming cost V 0 bases and J 8 bases, with 12 bases left between them. The germline V gene has CDR1 SGHRS and CDR2 YFSETQ. This CDR3 has 14 amino acids. Here the CDR3 reads CASSLVRVVDEQFF. The CDR3, as DNA: TGCGCCAGCAGCTTGGTGCGGGTGGTGGATGAGCAGTTCTTC.

This clonotype showed up just a few times. CDR3 nucleotide sequence: TGCAGTGCTAGGTCAGGGGGGCTAGCGCCTCAGAATGAGCAGTTCTTC. Translation: CSARSGGLAPQNEQFF. The chain couples TRBV20-1 to TRBJ2-1, with a tentative D call TRBD1 (7 bases). The CDR3 spans 16 residues. V lost 3 bases and J 7 bases, leaving 22 bases between the germline ends. CDR1 DFQATT and CDR2 SNEGSKA come from the germline V gene (reference sequence).

V and J are TRBV12-3 or TRBV12-4 and TRBJ2-1, with a tentative D call TRBD1 (5 bases). V lost 5 bases to trimming and J lost 6 bases, with 20 bases between them. The CDR3 runs to 16 residues. The CDR3 region is CASSPPAAGLINEQFF. CDR3 sequence (DNA): TGTGCCAGCAGTCCCCCCGCCGCAGGGTTAATCAATGAGCAGTTCTTC.

This clonotype has more than one count but fewer than ten. This chain joins TRBV4-3 and TRBJ1-3, with D uncertain. Germline V CDR1 and CDR2: LGHNA, YSLEER. This CDR3 has 15 residues. Trimming left V 0 bases short and J 5 bases short, with 11 bases between. CDR3: CASSQDEWFRNTIYF. Written as DNA, the CDR3 is TGCGCCAGCAGCCAAGATGAGTGGTTTCGAAACACCATATATTTT.

In DNA form, the CDR3 reads TGCGCCAGCAGCCGCCGGAGGTGGGACACCGGGGAGCTGTTTTTT. This codes for CASSRRRWDTGELFF. The chain carries TRBV4-3 and TRBJ2-2; D perhaps matches TRBD2 (5 bases). The length of the CDR3 is 15 residues. V lost 4 bases, J lost 3 bases, and 12 bases lay in between. Germline CDR1 is LGHNA and CDR2 is YSLEER.

This clonotype was recorded a few times. The rearrangement uses TRBV12-3 or TRBV12-4 and TRBJ2-3, with 7 nucleotides matching TRBD1. The J segment lost 7 bases and the V segment lost 6 bases, leaving 10 bases of the junction unmatched. The CDR3 loop spans 14 amino acids. The CDR3 reads CASRTGTAVHTQYF. CDR3 bases: TGTGCCAGCAGAACCGGGACAGCCGTACATACGCAGTATTTT.

The rearrangement links TRBV29-1 to TRBJ2-7; D gene unclear. The CDR3 contains 15 residues. The germline gives CDR1 SQVTM, CDR2 ANQGSEA. V was clipped by 0 bases and J by 2 bases, with 14 bases between them. CDR3 loop: CSVEDRSQVTYEQYF. CDR3 nucleotides: TGCAGCGTTGAAGATCGGAGTCAGGTTACCTACGAGCAGTACTTC.

The V and J genes are TRBV15 and TRBJ2-7, with TRBD2 as a possible D gene (6 bases). V shed 1 base and J shed 6 bases, with 10 bases lying between them. The germline V gene encodes CDR1 LNHNV and CDR2 YYDKDF (reference sequence). CDR3 size: 13 residues. CDR3 protein: CATSRGGGVEQYF. CDR3 bases: TGTGCCACCAGCAGAGGCGGAGGGGTCGAGCAGTACTTC.

V usage is TRBV7-3 and J usage is TRBJ1-2; 7 nucleotides agree with TRBD1. Trimming at V came to 3 bases and at J to 0 bases, leaving 10 bases not matched to a gene. This CDR3 contains 17 residues. Germline CDR1 is SGHTA and CDR2 is FQGTGA. Here the CDR3 DNA reads TGTGCCAGCAGCTTCCGGACAGGCCCACCATCTAACTATGGCTACACCTTC. It specifies CASSFRTGPPSNYGYTF.

This clonotype appeared a few times. This chain uses TRBV6-2 or TRBV6-3 with TRBJ2-2; D remains ambiguous. The V end was cut by 7 bases, the J end by 1 base, with 1 base between. Germline lookup yields CDR1 MNHEY and CDR2 SVGEGT. The CDR3 consists of 11 residues. CDR3 amino acids: CASKNTGELFF. The CDR3 coding sequence is TGTGCCAGCAAGAACACCGGGGAGCTGTTTTTT.

The chain uses TRBV11-1 and TRBJ2-1, with 13 bases identical to TRBD2. V was pared by 2 bases and J by 2 bases, with 9 bases of the junction left unmatched. From germline, CDR1 is SGHAT and CDR2 FQDESV (reference sequence). This CDR3 comprises 19 residues. The CDR3 DNA follows: TGTGCCAGCAGCTTACAAGGGACTAGCGGGACCCGACCCTACAATGAGCAGTTCTTC. As protein: CASSLQGTSGTRPYNEQFF.

The rearrangement uses TRBV12-3 or TRBV12-4 and TRBJ1-1; no definite D call. Trimming removed 3 bases at V and 3 bases at J, with 20 bases between. The CDR3 length is 17 residues. This CDR3 is CASSFEVYVATHTEAFF. The CDR3 DNA sequence: TGTGCCAGCAGTTTTGAGGTTTACGTCGCTACCCACACTGAAGCTTTCTTT.

The chain joins TRBV6-2 or TRBV6-3 to TRBJ2-6, with a possible D match to TRBD1 (5 bases). The CDR3 consists of 18 residues. Trimming pared 1 base from V and 0 bases from J, leaving 13 bases between. Per the germline V gene, CDR1 is MNHEY and CDR2 is SVGEGT. This CDR3 reads CASSYFAGKSSGANVLTF. The CDR3 bases are TGTGCCAGCAGTTACTTTGCAGGGAAGAGCTCTGGGGCCAACGTCCTGACTTTC.

The chain joins TRBV7-9 to TRBJ1-5; perhaps TRBD1 as D (5 bases). Trimming cost V 10 bases and J 7 bases, with 17 bases left between them. CDR3 length equals 13 residues. Germline V lookup: CDR1 SEHNR, CDR2 FQNEAQ (reference sequence). The CDR3 region is CATSLGDSQPQHF. The CDR3 region has the DNA TGTGCCACCTCCTTGGGTGACAGCCAGCCCCAGCATTTT.

This chain connects TRBV6-5 to TRBJ1-1, with a possible D match to TRBD1 (6 bases). CDR1 and CDR2 from the germline V gene are MNHEY and SVGAGI. Trimming left V 6 bases short and J 0 bases short, with 11 bases between. The CDR3 sequence is 14 residues long. CDR3 nucleotide sequence: TGTGCCAGCAGAAAAGACAGGTTGAACACTGAAGCTTTCTTT. Its translation: CASRKDRLNTEAFF.